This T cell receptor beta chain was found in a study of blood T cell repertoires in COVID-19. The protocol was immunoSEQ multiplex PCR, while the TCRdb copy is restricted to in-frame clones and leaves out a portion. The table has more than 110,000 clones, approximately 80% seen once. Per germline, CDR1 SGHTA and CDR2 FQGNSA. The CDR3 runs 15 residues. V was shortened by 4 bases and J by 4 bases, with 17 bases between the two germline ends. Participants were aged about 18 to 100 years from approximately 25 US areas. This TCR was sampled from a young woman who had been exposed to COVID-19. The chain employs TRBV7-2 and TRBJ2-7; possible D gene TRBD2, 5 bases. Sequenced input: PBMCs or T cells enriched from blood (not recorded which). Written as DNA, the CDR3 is TGTGCCAGCAGCTCAGACAAAGGACTCACTTACGAGCAGTACTTC. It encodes CASSSDKGLTYEQYF.